This T cell receptor beta chain was sequenced in a study of T cells after yellow fever vaccination. Study results and limitations: In FACS-sorted repertoires, abundant clonotypes from the bulk population could appear as contaminants. Clones that expanded after primary vaccination mostly reappeared after the booster (96% CD4, 75% to 90% CD8).

It was through 5'RACE template switching that TCR cDNA was made, with a universal primer site and UMIs added. TCRdb itself ran the 5' RACE reads through MiXCR, one entry per CDR3 protein. The table shows more than 300,000 distinct CDR3 sequences, with around 4.4% occurring only once. A word on this clonotype: The antigen is not known.

Germline V gene data show CDR1 as SGHTA and CDR2 as FQGTGA. Trimming stripped 4 bases from V and 6 bases from J, with 7 bases between. The CDR3 has 12 amino acids. The sequence came from a man between 18 and 35 years old who received the YFV17D yellow fever vaccine. J is TRBJ2-1 and V is TRBV7-3, with D perhaps TRBD2 (6 bases). Sample: PBMCs, taken 15 days after the yellow fever booster vaccination. CDR3 sequence reads: CASSWDFNEQFF. In nucleotides, the CDR3 is TGTGCCAGCAGCTGGGACTTCAATGAGCAGTTCTTC.